This T cell receptor beta chain was sequenced for a study of blood T cell repertoires in COVID-19 (dated by TCRdb to between 2020 and 2021). In terms of the full investigation: Collaborator samples came from the United States, Italy and Spain and covered acute and convalescent phases of COVID-19. The prospective study material was composed of cDNA or gDNA derived from T cells, B-cell-depleted T cells, or PBMCs. Subjects who had been exposed to COVID-19, were actively infected with it, or had recovered from it provided the deeply sampled blood TCRbeta repertoires that made up the dataset. The repertoires were released in a freely available public database intended as a resource for research on the immune response to SARS-CoV-2. Samples were obtained from the ongoing ImmuneRACE study (first 160 participants) and from 1,200 or so subjects provided by 6 global collaborators. Nearly every sample came with metadata listing a de-identified subject ID, COVID-19 status, age in years and sex. Where HLA class I and class II types were available, the types were taken from metadata supplied by the sample provider, not from assay-based typing. Study-wide conclusions, independent of this receptor: The amount of clinical and demographic metadata varied by source and participant and was provided uncurated.

This clone was recorded once. It lacks a known antigen. Base qualities are not recorded, but no much larger clone differs from it by a single base. TCRbeta CDR3 regions were amplified from genomic DNA using the immunoSEQ Assay, a bias-controlled multiplex PCR. The authors' pipeline ran thus. The number of nucleated cells in each sample was estimated by amplification of reference gene primers within the assay. Sequence reads were collapsed and filtered to measure the absolute abundance of every unique TCRbeta CDR3 rearrangement. For each sample, productive Simpson clonality was calculated as the square root of Simpson's diversity index over productive rearrangements. Not all clones reach the TCRdb copy of this immuneACCESS table, which keeps in-frame sequences only. Checked studies attribute under half of the gap to unresolved V genes and leave the rest unexplained. The V and J calls and clone size come from that table; D and trimming were worked out from the DNA. In all, the sample holds about 260,000 clones, and approximately 84% of those were seen once. The ten largest clones add up to around 2% of the sample.

Each collaborating institution followed its own protocols to collect whole blood in K2EDTA tubes. Collaborator samples were shipped for TCRbeta analysis as frozen whole blood, isolated PBMCs, or DNA extracted from either sample type. The CDR3 runs 14 residues from the cysteine to the phenylalanine. The only DNA kept is the CDR3, 42 bases in frame from the first base. The chain joins TRBV12-2 to TRBJ2-1; the table calls TRBD2, which could not be checked here. TRBV12-2 is a known pseudogene. What was sequenced was peripheral blood. The source of this sequence is a woman older than 75 with acute or convalescent COVID-19. The DNA sequence is TGTGCAAGTCGCGCCCACGGGGGTTACAATGAGCAGTTCTTC. This codes for CASRAHGGYNEQFF.